What follows are 20 T cell receptor beta chains derived from one specimen sequenced in a study of blood T cell repertoires in COVID-19. TCRdb keeps only in-frame clones here, not all; method: immunoSEQ multiplex PCR. The sample has under 200,000 clones, approximately 87% seen once. The sample comprised peripheral blood. The origin of the receptors is a man younger than 35 with active or convalescent COVID-19.

The rearrangement joins TRBV5-3 to TRBJ2-1; 16 bases match TRBD2. TRBV5-3 is known as an ORF, though its function is uncertain. CDR3 length: 18 residues. V lost 2 bases and J lost 8; bases outside the gene matches: 10. The CDR3 reads CARSFGTSGGAFLYEQFF. CDR3 DNA: TGTGCCAGAAGCTTCGGGACTAGCGGGGGGGCCTTTCTGTATGAGCAGTTCTTC.

The rearrangement links TRBV5-8 to TRBJ2-3; the match to TRBD2 covers 14 bases. J was trimmed by 5 bases and V by 3 bases; bases with no gene match: 5. The germline CDR1 and CDR2 sequences are SGHTS and YDEGEE. CDR3 length: 16 amino acids. CDR3 nucleotide sequence: TGTGCCAGCAGCTCGGGGACTAGCGGGAGTGGAGATACGCAGTATTTT. The encoded protein is CASSSGTSGSGDTQYF.

The chain links TRBV5-5 to TRBJ1-6; 7 positions match TRBD1. The CDR3 is 17 amino acids. V lost 0 bases, J lost 7 bases, and 10 bases stayed unmatched. The germline CDR1 and CDR2 sequences are SGHKS and YYEKEE (reference sequence). CDR3 residues: CASSLAIRDSRNSPLHF. CDR3 nucleotides: TGTGCCAGCAGCTTGGCGATTAGGGACAGCAGAAATTCACCCCTCCACTTT. The entire variable domain, with the rest obtained from reference TRBV5-5 and TRBJ1-6, is as follows: DAGVTQSPTHLIKTRGQQVTLRCSPISGHKSVSWYQQVLGQGPQFIFQYYEKEERGRGNFPDRFSARQFPNYSSELNVNALLLGDSALYLCASSLAIRDSRNSPLHFGNGTRLTVT.

This CDR3 reads CASSPRRGPYNEQFF. The CDR3 DNA reads as TGTGCCAGCAGCCCACGCAGGGGGCCTTACAATGAGCAGTTCTTC. The V call is TRBV7-8, the J call TRBJ2-1, with TRBD1 matching over 8 bases. CDR3 size: 15 residues. Germline V gene sequence: CDR1 SGHVS, CDR2 FQNEAQ. J lost 4 bases, V lost 5 bases, and 7 bases had no gene match.

The rearrangement uses TRBV5-1 and TRBJ2-7; 10 nucleotides agree with TRBD1. V trimming: 0 bases; J trimming: 2 bases; junction bases outside the gene matches: 5. This CDR3 has 16 residues. From germline, CDR1 is SGHRS and CDR2 YFSETQ. The CDR3 bases are TGCGCCAGCAGCTTGGGATCCGGGACAGGGGCCTACGAGCAGTACGTC. Its protein product is CASSLGSGTGAYEQYV.

The sample holds a few counts of this clone. The J gene is TRBJ1-2, the V gene TRBV10-2, with 7 bases matching TRBD1. CDR1 and CDR2 (germline): WSHSY, SAAADI. V shed 3 bases and J 4 bases; nucleotides not matched to a gene: 2. The CDR3 has 13 residues. The CDR3 DNA follows: TGCGCCAGCAGTGAAGGGGGCATCTATGGCTACACCTTC. Translation gives CASSEGGIYGYTF.

The chain has TRBV9 and TRBJ1-1, with D unclear. CDR1 and CDR2 (germline): SGDLS, YYNGEE. The CDR3 is made up of 14 amino acids. With 0 bases removed from V and 3 bases from J, the gap between germline ends came to 9 bases. The CDR3 spells CASSVGALDTEAFF. In nucleotides, the CDR3 is TGTGCCAGCAGCGTAGGGGCACTCGACACTGAAGCTTTCTTT.

The chain recombines TRBV5-4 with TRBJ1-2; 9 bases line up with TRBD1. CDR1 SGHNT and CDR2 YYREEE come from the germline V gene (reference sequence). CDR3 length: 18 amino acids. The J segment lost 6 bases and the V segment lost 3 bases, leaving 18 bases of the junction unmatched. The CDR3 region has the DNA TGTGCCAGCAGCTGGGGAGGTATACAGGGGGCGCAGACCGATGGCTACACCTTC. Residues: CASSWGGIQGAQTDGYTF. The whole variable domain, filled in from reference TRBV5-4 and TRBJ1-2, reads ETGVTQSPTHLIKTRGQQVTLRCSSQSGHNTVSWYQQALGQGPQFIFQYYREEENGRGNFPPRFSGLQFPNYSSELNVNALELDDSALYLCASSWGGIQGAQTDGYTFGSGTRLTVV.

The CDR3 region is CASSLTTVTEAFF. The DNA of the CDR3 is TGTGCCAGCAGCCTAACCACGGTGACTGAAGCTTTCTTT. The chain couples TRBV11-2 to TRBJ1-1, with D hard to call. The CDR3 spans 13 residues. The V and J ends lost 5 bases and 5 bases respectively, with 12 bases between them. The V gene's germline CDR1 is SGHAT and CDR2 FQNNGV.

V and J are TRBV2 and TRBJ2-1, with 12 bases that match TRBD2. CDR3 length equals 14 residues. V lost 2 bases to trimming and J lost 16 bases; unmatched junction nucleotides: 9. Germline CDR1 reads SNHLY; CDR2 reads FYNNEI. The CDR3 DNA is TGTGCCAGCAGTGAACTAGCGGGGGGGTATCCCTTTTTCTTC. Its translation: CASSELAGGYPFFF.

The V gene is TRBV27, the J gene TRBJ1-6, with TRBD1 as a possible D gene (5 bases). Germline V gene data show CDR1 as MNHEY and CDR2 as SMNVEV (reference sequence). V was shortened by 3 bases and J by 7 bases, with 10 bases between the two germline ends. The CDR3 has 14 residues. The CDR3 region is CASSFTGVNSPLHF. DNA for the CDR3: TGTGCCAGCAGTTTTACGGGGGTAAATTCACCCCTCCACTTT.

This clone has just a few counts. The rearrangement uses TRBV4-1 and TRBJ1-1, with a possible D match to TRBD1 (5 bases). The germline CDR1 and CDR2 sequences are MGHRA and YSYEKL. The CDR3 contains 15 residues. With 0 bases removed from V and 10 bases from J, the gap between germline ends came to 18 bases. The CDR3 loop is CASSQERGRPVIAFF. The CDR3 region has the DNA TGCGCCAGCAGCCAAGAGCGGGGCAGGCCCGTCATAGCTTTCTTT.

The chain recombines TRBV3-1 (or the pseudogene TRBV3-2) with TRBJ2-2; TRBD2 is a possible D gene (7 bases). The length of the CDR3 is 16 residues. Germline V lookup: CDR1 LGHDT, CDR2 YNNKEL (reference sequence). V was pared by 6 bases and J by 6 bases, with 20 bases between. CDR3 region: CASRRGSGAQAGELFF. CDR3 in DNA: TGTGCCAGCAGGAGGGGGAGCGGGGCACAGGCCGGGGAGCTGTTTTTT.

This clone has just a few counts. The chain has TRBV11-2 and TRBJ2-1, with 7 bases aligning to TRBD2. This CDR3 has 14 residues. The J segment lost 2 bases and the V segment lost 7 bases, leaving 5 bases of the junction unmatched. Per germline, CDR1 SGHAT and CDR2 FQNNGV. Written as DNA, the CDR3 is TGTGCCAGCACCCTAGCGGCCCCCTACAATGAGCAGTTCTTC. Translation: CASTLAAPYNEQFF.

This rearrangement joins TRBV27 to TRBJ2-5; 9 nucleotides agree with TRBD2. This CDR3 has 15 residues. CDR1 is MNHEY and CDR2 is SMNVEV in the germline V gene (reference sequence). With V trimmed by 4 bases and J by 5 bases, 8 bases remained unmatched. This CDR3 reads CASSSLAGVLETQYF. CDR3 nucleotides: TGTGCCAGCAGTTCCTTAGCGGGAGTTCTGGAGACCCAGTACTTC.

The J gene is TRBJ2-7, the V gene TRBV7-3, with 9 bases lining up with TRBD2. CDR1 SGHTA and CDR2 FQGTGA come from the germline V gene. J gave up 4 bases and V 2 bases, and 3 bases lay outside the gene matches. CDR3 size: 14 residues. For the CDR3, the DNA is TGTGCCAGCAGCTTAGCGGGAGGGCTGTACGAGCAGTACTTC. The encoded protein is CASSLAGGLYEQYF. The variable domain in full, completed from reference TRBV7-3 and TRBJ2-7, reads GAGVSQTPSNKVTEKGKYVELRCDPISGHTALYWYRQSLGQGPEFLIYFQGTGAADDSGLPNDRFFAVRPEGSVSTLKIQRTERGDSAVYLCASSLAGGLYEQYFGPGTRLTVT.

This rearrangement joins TRBV3-1 (or the pseudogene TRBV3-2) to TRBJ1-4; unclear D gene. Germline CDR1 and CDR2: LGHDT and YNNKEL (reference sequence). The CDR3 is made up of 13 amino acids. V was clipped by 3 bases and J by 8 bases, with 10 bases between them. CDR3 in amino acids: CASSHSGREKLFF. CDR3 in DNA: TGTGCCAGCAGCCACTCGGGGAGGGAAAAACTGTTTTTT.

The V gene is TRBV5-4, the J gene TRBJ1-2, with a possible D match to TRBD1 (5 bases). V was pared by 0 bases and J by 5 bases, with 17 bases between. Germline-derived CDR1 and CDR2 are SGHNT and YYREEE (reference sequence). The CDR3 runs to 16 residues. CDR3 residues: CASSLAERGAQYGYTF. The DNA for the CDR3 is TGTGCCAGCAGCTTGGCCGAAAGGGGCGCTCAGTATGGCTACACCTTC.

The chain employs TRBV27 and TRBJ2-5; weak D call: TRBD2 (6 bases). The CDR3 has 15 residues. Trimming cost V 6 bases and J 2 bases, with 16 bases left between them. Germline CDR1 reads MNHEY; CDR2 reads SMNVEV (reference sequence). This CDR3 is CASRVAADSQETQYF. The DNA of the CDR3 is TGTGCCAGCAGGGTAGCGGCGGATTCACAAGAGACCCAGTACTTC.

The chain has TRBV24-1 and TRBJ2-1; 14 nucleotides line up with TRBD2. The germline gives CDR1 KGHDR, CDR2 SFDVKD. The CDR3 is 17 amino acids. V gave up 3 bases and J gave up 9 bases; unmatched junction bases: 9. The CDR3 DNA reads TGTGCCACCAGTGATCCGGGACTAGCGGGAGTTGGTGGTGAGCAGTTCTTC. Its translation: CATSDPGLAGVGGEQFF.